Below, 14 T cell receptor beta chains from the same sample are listed, as sequenced in a study of blood T cell repertoires in COVID-19. The protocol was immunoSEQ multiplex PCR, while the TCRdb copy is restricted to in-frame clones and leaves out a portion. The sample shows about 160,000 clones, around 83% of them seen only once. What was sequenced was PBMCs or T cells enriched from blood (not recorded which). These receptors were collected from a woman between 45 and 65 years old in a cohort exposed to, infected with or recovered from COVID-19 (not recorded which).

This chain uses TRBV5-1 with TRBJ1-4; no clear D gene. The CDR3 loop spans 16 amino acids. Between the trimmed V and J ends, which lost 1 base and 0 bases, there was a span of 10 bases. Germline CDR1 and CDR2: SGHRS and YFSETQ. The CDR3 nucleotides are TGCGCCAGCAGCTTGAGAGTCGGGACAACTAATGAAAAACTGTTTTTT. Translated: CASSLRVGTTNEKLFF. Combining the CDR3 with reference TRBV5-1 and TRBJ1-4 gives the whole variable domain KAGVTQTPRYLIKTRGQQVTLSCSPISGHRSVSWYQQTPGQGLQFLFEYFSETQRNKGNFPGRFSGRQFSNSRSEMNVSTLELGDSALYLCASSLRVGTTNEKLFFGSGTQLSVL.

The rearrangement joins TRBV4-2 to TRBJ2-3, with TRBD2 matching 10 bases. The CDR3 is 15 amino acids. Per the germline V gene, CDR1 is LGHNA and CDR2 is YNFKEQ. Trimming cost V 4 bases and J 3 bases; bases outside gene matches: 4. CDR3 amino acids: CASSPEREGTDTQYF. The CDR3 nucleotides are TGTGCCAGCAGCCCCGAGCGGGAGGGGACAGATACGCAGTATTTT.

As for this clone: This specimen includes other DNA sequences encoding the same CDR3. CDR3 in DNA: TGTGCCAGTTCACTAGATAGCTCCTACGAGCAGTACTTC. Its protein is CASSLDSSYEQYF. V gene TRBV19 combines with J gene TRBJ2-7, with D perhaps matching TRBD2 (5 bases). The CDR3 is made up of 13 amino acids. In germline, CDR1 is LNHDA, CDR2 SQIVND (reference sequence). Between the trimmed V and J ends, which lost 8 bases and 0 bases, there was a span of 11 bases.

DNA of the CDR3: TGTGCCAGCAGTGATGAGGGGGCTGGCTATAATTCACCCCTCCACTTT. This translates into CASSDEGAGYNSPLHF. The V and J genes are TRBV2 and TRBJ1-6; 7 bases map to TRBD1. There are 16 residues in the CDR3. In germline, CDR1 is SNHLY, CDR2 FYNNEI. The junction had 5 bases not matched to a gene; V was cut back by 3 bases and J by 3 bases.

The chain couples TRBV28 to TRBJ1-4, with 11 bases identical to TRBD1. J was trimmed by 7 bases and V by 4 bases; bases with no gene match: 11. Germline V gene sequence: CDR1 MDHEN, CDR2 SYDVKM. There are 17 residues in the CDR3. DNA of the CDR3: TGTGCCAGCAGTTCCCCAGGCGCCGGGACAGGGGGTGAAAAACTGTTTTTT. Its protein is CASSSPGAGTGGEKLFF.

J is TRBJ2-5 and V is TRBV5-1; D possibly corresponds to TRBD2 (6 bases). Deletions cut 4 bases from V and 0 bases from J, with 16 bases between. Germline lookup yields CDR1 SGHRS and CDR2 YFSETQ. This CDR3 is 16 amino acids long. This chain's CDR3 is CASSGGMAGYQETQYF. CDR3 nucleotide sequence: TGCGCCAGCAGCGGGGGAATGGCGGGGTACCAAGAGACCCAGTACTTC. Based on the CDR3 plus reference TRBV5-1 and TRBJ2-5, the full variable domain is KAGVTQTPRYLIKTRGQQVTLSCSPISGHRSVSWYQQTPGQGLQFLFEYFSETQRNKGNFPGRFSGRQFSNSRSEMNVSTLELGDSALYLCASSGGMAGYQETQYFGPGTRLLVL.

The V call is TRBV28, the J call TRBJ2-7; D is undetermined. The germline V and J ends were trimmed by 5 bases and 2 bases, with 7 bases remaining between them. The CDR3 is 12 residues long. CDR1 and CDR2 from the germline V gene are MDHEN and SYDVKM. The CDR3 protein is CASSRNTYEQYF. The CDR3, as DNA: TGTGCCAGCAGTCGTAATACCTACGAGCAGTACTTC.

The genes are TRBV9 and TRBJ2-3; 7 bases are a match to TRBD2. Germline-derived CDR1 and CDR2 are SGDLS and YYNGEE. The CDR3 sequence is 15 residues long. V lost 0 bases to trimming and J lost 2 bases; unmatched junction nucleotides: 3. As DNA, the CDR3 is TGTGCCAGCAGCGTAGTGGCGGGGGACACAGATACGCAGTATTTT. Translated: CASSVVAGDTDTQYF.

This clone was counted between two and nine times. The V call is TRBV28, the J call TRBJ2-7; D remains ambiguous. Germline CDR1 reads MDHEN; CDR2 reads SYDVKM. The V gene lost 6 bases and the J gene lost 1 base, with 16 bases spanning the gap. This CDR3 contains 15 residues. In nucleotides, the CDR3 is TGTGCCAGCAGCCGGTTGGTAGATTCATCCTACGAGCAGTACTTC. This encodes CASSRLVDSSYEQYF.

The chain couples TRBV3-1 (or the pseudogene TRBV3-2) to TRBJ2-3; D is uncertain. CDR1 is LGHDT and CDR2 is YNNKEL in the germline V gene (reference sequence). There are 15 residues in the CDR3. Trimming cost V 3 bases and J 1 base, with 11 bases left between them. This chain's CDR3 is CASSHGELGTDTQYF. The CDR3 bases are TGTGCCAGCAGCCACGGAGAGCTCGGCACAGATACGCAGTATTTT.

In DNA form, the CDR3 reads TGCGCCAGCAGCGCCAATTCAGGGAGGGAGACCCAGTACTTC. Encoded protein: CASSANSGRETQYF. This chain connects TRBV5-1 to TRBJ2-5, with a possible D match to TRBD2 (6 bases). Trimming pared 4 bases from V and 5 bases from J, leaving 15 bases between. Looked up from germline, CDR1 is SGHRS and CDR2 is YFSETQ. The CDR3 has 14 residues.

The rearrangement links TRBV19 to TRBJ1-5; no firm D call. Per the germline V gene, CDR1 is LNHDA and CDR2 is SQIVND (reference sequence). This CDR3 spans 18 amino acids. V shed 1 base and J shed 0 bases, with 16 bases lying between them. CDR3 sequence reads: CASSIGGQSTYSNQPQHF. CDR3 in DNA: TGTGCCAGTAGTATAGGAGGTCAGAGCACTTATAGCAATCAGCCCCAGCATTTT.

The chain recombines TRBV5-1 with TRBJ2-4, with a possible D match to TRBD2 (6 bases). Germline loops: CDR1 SGHRS, CDR2 YFSETQ. This CDR3 has 17 residues. Trimming cost V 5 bases and J 0 bases, with 18 bases left between them. The CDR3 DNA reads TGCGCCAGCAGTTCGAACACCGGAGGGGTAGCCAAAAACATTCAGTACTTC. Amino acid sequence: CASSSNTGGVAKNIQYF.

This chain connects TRBV7-9 to TRBJ1-1; no clear D. From germline, CDR1 is SEHNR and CDR2 FQNEAQ (reference sequence). V lost 1 base and J lost 0, with 9 bases in between. This CDR3 has 15 amino acids. The CDR3 region is CASSLVSGMNTEAFF. The CDR3 region has the DNA TGTGCCAGCAGCTTAGTATCGGGGATGAACACTGAAGCTTTCTTT.